This T cell receptor beta chain was found in a study of T cells in localized non-small cell lung cancer. Only in-frame clones appear in the TCRdb table, and some are missing; sequencing was by immunoSEQ multiplex PCR. The sample yields 70,000 to 85,000 clones, approximately 84% seen once. V was clipped by 0 bases and J by 1 base, with 0 bases between them. CDR1 DFQATT and CDR2 SNEGSKA come from the germline V gene (reference sequence). The CDR3 length is 11 residues. The sample consisted of peripheral blood, taken before any cancer treatment. The origin of this receptor is a female donor older than 55 with stage I lung adenocarcinoma. The chain recombines TRBV20-1 with TRBJ1-2; D unclear. The CDR3 loop reads CSARDNYGYTF. CDR3 in DNA: TGCAGTGCTAGAGATAACTATGGCTACACCTTC.